A single sample gave rise to the 19 T cell receptor beta chains below, sequenced in a study of T cell changes during pregnancy in multiple sclerosis (dated by TCRdb to the late 2010s). Receptors were amplified or captured by the immunoSEQ multiplex PCR assay. The immuneACCESS repertoire file appears here via TCRdb, limited to in-frame rearrangements. These files lack a portion of the clones; in checked studies, under half of the deficit traces to unresolved V genes, and the cause of the others is not known. The sample data list tens of thousands of clones, and about 91% of these were observed just once. In total, the top ten clones hold about 0.21% of the sample. The sample in question was CD4+ T cells from peripheral blood mononuclear cells, obtained in the second trimester of pregnancy. All receptors derive from a female donor with multiple sclerosis, enrolled in a pregnancy study.

The chain is built from TRBV9 and TRBJ2-1; TRBD2 matches 13 bases. V dropped 4 bases and J dropped 3; count of bases not matched to a gene: 4. The germline CDR1 and CDR2 sequences are SGDLS and YYNGEE. CDR3 length: 16 residues. The CDR3 loop reads CASSKGLAGFYNEQFF. The CDR3 DNA sequence: TGTGCCAGCAGCAAGGGACTAGCGGGATTCTACAATGAGCAGTTCTTC.

The V and J genes are TRBV5-1 and TRBJ2-1; 9 bases fit TRBD2. Looked up from germline, CDR1 is SGHRS and CDR2 is YFSETQ. The CDR3 is 15 amino acids. The trim removed 6 bases at V and 0 bases at J, leaving 4 bases unmatched. The CDR3 region has the DNA TGCGCCAGCACCAAAGCGGGGGGCTCCTACAATGAGCAGTTCTTC. This codes for CASTKAGGSYNEQFF.

This chain uses TRBV4-1 with TRBJ1-2; D is unclear. Germline values: CDR1 MGHRA, CDR2 YSYEKL. The CDR3 spans 12 residues. Trimming took 0 bases from V and 7 from J, leaving 6 bases between them. The CDR3 region has the DNA TGCGCCAGCAGCCAAGATCTCGGTGGCTACACCTTC. This encodes CASSQDLGGYTF.

The J gene is TRBJ1-1, the V gene TRBV18, with a possible D match to TRBD1 (6 bases). The V gene's germline CDR1 is KGHSH and CDR2 LQKENI. Trimming took off 5 bases at V and 5 bases at J, with 21 bases between the two ends. The CDR3 runs 16 residues. This CDR3 is CASSTGRGVSRTEAFF. CDR3 bases: TGTGCCAGCTCAACAGGGAGAGGGGTATCGCGAACTGAAGCTTTCTTT.

This clone was counted once. This chain connects TRBV6-6 to TRBJ2-1; 8 bases fit TRBD1. J lost 10 bases, V lost 5 bases, and 16 bases had no gene match. Germline V lookup: CDR1 MNHNY, CDR2 SVGAGI (reference sequence). CDR3 length: 16 residues. In DNA form, the CDR3 reads TGTGCCAGCAGTCCAAGTTCCGGGACAGGCTTGGTGGAGCAGTTCTTC. Protein sequence: CASSPSSGTGLVEQFF.

On this clone itself: A junction end diverges from the germline sequence, so it may reflect a read error. This chain links TRBV6-1 with TRBJ2-1; 8 bases fit TRBD2. Germline CDR1 and CDR2: MNHNS and SASEGT. This CDR3 has 14 residues. The CDR3 loop reads CASSDGGERGPVLF. CDR3 sequence (DNA): TGTGCCAGCAGTGACGGGGGGGAGCGGGGGCCCGTTCTCTTC.

The chain employs TRBV20-1 and TRBJ2-1, with no clear D. The CDR3 extends over 11 amino acids. V dropped 5 bases and J dropped 7 bases, with 9 bases sitting between them. The germline V gene has CDR1 DFQATT and CDR2 SNEGSKA (reference sequence). CDR3 loop: CSASTPNEQFF. Here the CDR3 DNA reads TGCAGTGCTTCGACACCAAATGAGCAGTTCTTC.

This clone was found once. The chain is built from TRBV2 and TRBJ1-2, with 12 nucleotides matching TRBD1. The CDR3 loop spans 17 amino acids. V shed 5 bases and J 4 bases; nucleotides not matched to a gene: 11. Germline CDR1 is SNHLY and CDR2 is FYNNEI. CDR3 nucleotide sequence: TGTGCCAGCAGTAAAACGAGGGACAGGGGGCTTTTCTATGGCTACACCTTC. It specifies CASSKTRDRGLFYGYTF.

Written as DNA, the CDR3 is TGTGCCAGTAGTATAACGACAGATCGCTATTCACCCCTCCACTTT. It specifies CASSITTDRYSPLHF. The V call is TRBV19, the J call TRBJ1-6, with D possibly TRBD1 on 5 matching bases. The CDR3 extends over 15 amino acids. V shed 2 bases and J shed 8 bases, with 13 bases lying between them. Germline CDR1 LNHDA, CDR2 SQIVND (reference sequence).

This chain joins TRBV7-2 and TRBJ1-5, with 8 bases that match TRBD1. Losses at the gene ends were 5 bases for V and 4 bases for J; bases not matched to a gene: 10. The CDR3 length is 16 residues. Germline CDR1 and CDR2: SGHTA and FQGNSA. The CDR3 sequence is CASSTQGARRNQPQHF. CDR3 nucleotide sequence: TGTGCCAGCAGCACCCAGGGGGCGCGTAGGAATCAGCCCCAGCATTTT.

The rearrangement uses TRBV5-1 and TRBJ1-1; D remains ambiguous. Germline V gene sequence: CDR1 SGHRS, CDR2 YFSETQ. The V gene lost 5 bases and the J gene lost 0 bases, with 8 bases spanning the gap. The CDR3 is made up of 13 amino acids. CDR3 nucleotides: TGCGCCAGCAGGGGAGGCATGAACACTGAAGCTTTCTTT. This codes for CASRGGMNTEAFF.

V usage is TRBV5-8 and J usage is TRBJ1-5; tentatively, D is TRBD1 (5 bases). CDR1 is SGHTS and CDR2 is YDEGEE in the germline V gene. Trimming left V 0 bases short and J 2 bases short, with 9 bases between. The CDR3 is 15 residues long. The CDR3 DNA is TGTGCCAGCAGCTTGGACAGGATTCGCAATCAGCCCCAGCATTTT. It is translated as CASSLDRIRNQPQHF.

The rearrangement links TRBV6-5 to TRBJ2-5; D remains ambiguous. The V end lost 5 bases, the J end lost 4 bases, and 8 bases lay between the germline ends. CDR1 and CDR2 (germline): MNHEY, SVGAGI. This CDR3 contains 12 residues. This chain's CDR3 is CASSGRSETQYF. The CDR3 nucleotides read TGTGCCAGCAGTGGGCGCTCAGAGACCCAGTACTTC.

Only a few counts were recorded for this clone. The rearrangement joins TRBV4-2 to TRBJ2-5; 12 nucleotides agree with TRBD1. Germline V gene lookup returns CDR1 LGHNA and CDR2 YNFKEQ. V gave up 2 bases and J gave up 5 bases; unmatched junction bases: 12. The CDR3 loop spans 18 amino acids. The CDR3 DNA reads TGTGCCAGCAGCCAACCCCAGGGGGGGACAGGGGGCGCGGAGACCCAGTACTTC. This translates into CASSQPQGGTGGAETQYF.

V is TRBV5-8 and J is TRBJ1-5; a weak D match, TRBD1 (5 bases). The CDR3 is made up of 15 amino acids. The ends were cut back, 4 bases at V and 3 bases at J, with 14 bases in the middle. Germline V CDR1 and CDR2: SGHTS, YDEGEE. The CDR3 spells CASSPGTGANQPQHF. As DNA, the CDR3 is TGTGCCAGCAGCCCCGGAACTGGGGCCAATCAGCCCCAGCATTTT.

DNA of the CDR3: TGTGCCAGTAGTGGAAAGACAGGGGGTGAAGCTTTCTTT. Translating it yields CASSGKTGGEAFF. This chain connects TRBV19 to TRBJ1-1, with TRBD1 matching over 9 bases. Germline V CDR1 and CDR2: LNHDA, SQIVND (reference sequence). There are 13 residues in the CDR3. J lost 7 bases, V lost 5 bases, and 5 bases had no gene match.

The rearrangement joins TRBV7-9 to TRBJ1-3; D may be TRBD1 (6 bases). The CDR3 extends over 15 amino acids. Germline lookup yields CDR1 SEHNR and CDR2 FQNEAQ (reference sequence). Deletions cut 5 bases from V and 4 bases from J, with 15 bases between. CDR3 bases: TGTGCCAGCAGCCCCATCGCAGGGGTCGGAAACACCATATATTTT. This encodes CASSPIAGVGNTIYF.

This clone turned up a few times. The chain recombines TRBV6-5 with TRBJ1-5; the D is unclear. Looked up from germline, CDR1 is MNHEY and CDR2 is SVGAGI. The CDR3 is 14 amino acids. Trimming removed 4 bases at V and 4 bases at J, with 11 bases between. The DNA of the CDR3 is TGTGCCAGCAGTTCGACAACTTTTAATCAGCCCCAGCATTTT. It yields the protein CASSSTTFNQPQHF.

This chain connects TRBV7-8 to TRBJ1-1; no clear D gene. V was pared by 2 bases and J by 5 bases, with 9 bases between. Germline assignment: CDR1 SGHVS and CDR2 FQNEAQ. The CDR3 covers 13 residues. The CDR3 region is CASSLSVRTEAFF. As DNA, the CDR3 is TGTGCCAGCAGCTTATCGGTGCGGACTGAAGCTTTCTTT.